This TCR beta chain was retrieved from a study of blood T cells in healthy people across ages. Study-level results: Investigators treated diversity estimates from one million T cells as underestimates.

Note on this clonotype: Its target is unknown.

Combining a sample-barcoded 5' primer with a J-beta primer mix, a second PCR ran for roughly 7 to 12 cycles. One entry per CDR3 protein results from TCRdb running MiXCR on the 5' RACE reads. The sample has roughly 500,000 distinct CDR3 sequences, roughly 29% seen once; the top ten hold under 20%. This CDR3 has 14 amino acids. Germline V gene lookup returns CDR1 MNHNY and CDR2 SVGAGI (reference sequence). Deletions cut 6 bases from V and 2 bases from J, with 13 bases between. Sequenced input: blood. The source is a woman aged 70-85 years in good health. The chain joins TRBV6-6 to TRBJ2-5, with D tentatively TRBD1 or TRBD2 (5 bases each). The CDR3 sequence: CASRRDGAQETQYF. CDR3 DNA sequence: TGTGCCAGCAGGAGGGACGGAGCTCAAGAGACCCAGTACTTC.